The rows below give T cell receptor beta chains drawn from one sample of a study of OX40 agonist ivuxolimab in advanced cancers. Profiled with immunoSEQ multiplex PCR; TCRdb holds only in-frame clones, not every one. The sample lists 22,000 or so clones, about nine tenths occurring once. The starting material was CD4+ or CD8+ T cells sorted from blood, obtained in a trial of the OX40 agonist ivuxolimab. These receptors were obtained from an adult with an advanced solid tumor such as melanoma, head and neck, liver or kidney cancer. Both conserved end residues are part of each CDR3. Fields, in order: clone size, V gene, D gene, J gene, CDR3 DNA, CDR3 protein. The D gene is left open where the match is weak. Some rows mark clone size as missing; the rest say once, few, many or name a class of expanded clone.

-	TRBV9	TRBD1	TRBJ2-7	TGTGCCAGCAGCGCCTCCGGTTCAGGGGGCCTCAGCTTC	CASSASGSGGLSF
-	TRBV28	-	TRBJ2-7	TGTGCCAGCAGGTACCTCTCTGAGGCCGGCGAGCAGTACTTC	CASRYLSEAGEQYF
-	TRBV13	TRBD1	TRBJ2-1	TGTGCCAGCAGCTCCAAACAGGGGGCGGTCTCCTACAATGAGCAGTTCTTC	CASSSKQGAVSYNEQFF
once	TRBV6-4	TRBD1	TRBJ1-5	TGTGCCAGCTTCCCCCTGGGGACAGGAGCTTATCAGCCCCAGCATTTT	CASFPLGTGAYQPQHF
-	TRBV5-1	TRBD1	TRBJ2-2	TGCGCCAGCAGGAAGATCGGGACAGTGCCTACCGGGGAGCTGTTTTTT	CASRKIGTVPTGELFF
-	TRBV7-9	TRBD2	TRBJ2-1	TGTGCCAGCAGCACGAGCGGGGAACCTTACAATGAGCAGTTCTTC	CASSTSGEPYNEQFF
-	TRBV27	-	TRBJ2-7	TGTGCCAGCAGTGCACGGGACACTACCTACGAGCAGTACTTC	CASSARDTTYEQYF
-	TRBV11-2	-	TRBJ1-3	TGTGCCAGCAGAAAGCCGGGACTGTTCGGAAACACCATATATTTT	CASRKPGLFGNTIYF
-	TRBV25-1	-	TRBJ1-3	TGTGCCAGCAGTGAATTTTTGGGCCAAGGGTTAGTTGGAAACACCATATATTTT	CASSEFLGQGLVGNTIYF
-	TRBV7-6	-	TRBJ2-7	TGTGCCAGCAGCTTAGCCCCTTCGGGCAGGGAAGCATCCTACGAGCAGTACTTC	CASSLAPSGREASYEQYF
-	TRBV7-6	-	TRBJ2-7	TGTGCCAGCAGCTTACTACTACAGGGCAACGAGCAGTACTTC	CASSLLLQGNEQYF
medium-sized	TRBV14	-	TRBJ1-6	TGTGCCAGCAGCCCCTTGGAGGGGTTGGATTCACCCCTCCACTTT	CASSPLEGLDSPLHF
-	TRBV7-9	TRBD2	TRBJ2-6	TGTGCCAGCAGCTTAGCGGTGGGAGGGCCGGGGGCCAACGTCCTGACTTTC	CASSLAVGGPGANVLTF
-	TRBV9	-	TRBJ2-2	TGTGCCAGCAGCGTTTCGGGGTCGAGCACCGGGGAGCTGTTTTTT	CASSVSGSSTGELFF
-	TRBV5-6	-	TRBJ2-2	TGTGCCAGCAGCTACGGAGTCCGCGGCGGGACCGGGGAGCTGTTTTTT	CASSYGVRGGTGELFF
once	TRBV19	-	TRBJ1-5	TGTGCCAGTAGTATAGATCAGGCCCCGGCTAGCAATCAGCCCCAGCATTTT	CASSIDQAPASNQPQHF
-	TRBV19	-	TRBJ2-2	TGTGCCAGTACAGGGGAATTGGAGACCGGGGAGCTGTTTTTT	CASTGELETGELFF
-	TRBV9	TRBD2	TRBJ2-1	TGTGCCAGCAGCGTAAGTTTAAGAGACCTAGCGGGAGATGGGGATGAGCAGTTCTTC	CASSVSLRDLAGDGDEQFF
once	TRBV7-6	-	TRBJ2-5	TGTGCCAGCAGCTTAGAAGGAGCGCGGTACCAAGAGACCCAGTACTTC	CASSLEGARYQETQYF
-	TRBV4-2	TRBD2	TRBJ2-1	TGTGCCAGCAGCCAAGAAGTGCTAGCGGCCGACAATGAGCAGTTCTTC	CASSQEVLAADNEQFF
-	TRBV15	-	TRBJ2-7	TGTGCCACCAGCAGAACCCCTGGGGGGCCGATCCCTTACGAGCAGTACTTC	CATSRTPGGPIPYEQYF
-	TRBV10-1	-	TRBJ1-2	TGCGCCAGCAGTGCGGGGCAGTCGTATGGCTACACCTTC	CASSAGQSYGYTF
medium-sized	TRBV11-1	TRBD1	TRBJ1-6	TGTGCCAGCAGCCGGACAGGGAACAATTCACCCCTCCACTTT	CASSRTGNNSPLHF
-	TRBV7-8	-	TRBJ1-6	TGTGCCAGCAGCTTAGAGTTGTCGGTTAGCAGACTGACGTATAATTCACCCCTCCACTTT	CASSLELSVSRLTYNSPLHF
-	TRBV9	-	TRBJ1-1	TGTGCCAGCAGCCCTCACACTGAAGCTTTCTTT	CASSPHTEAFF
-	TRBV28	-	TRBJ2-6	TGTGCCAGCAGCCAACCTAGGGAAGGCGGGGCCAACGTCCTGACTTTC	CASSQPREGGANVLTF
-	TRBV12-2	-	TRBJ2-4	TGTGCAAGTCGCTTAGATGGGGGGAGGGACACCAAAAACATTCAGTACTTC	CASRLDGGRDTKNIQYF
few	TRBV6-5	-	TRBJ1-1	TGTGCCAGCAGTTACGGGGGGTTTACTGAAGCTTTCTTT	CASSYGGFTEAFF
-	TRBV6-5	-	TRBJ2-5	TGTGCCAGCAGTTACCGGGCATTCCAAGAGACCCAGTACTTC	CASSYRAFQETQYF
-	TRBV7-7	-	TRBJ1-1	TGTGCTAGCAGCCCTTACTTGAACACTGAAGCTTTCTTT	CASSPYLNTEAFF
once	TRBV2	-	TRBJ2-7	TGTGCCAGCAGTGCGGGATACGAGCAGTACTTC	CASSAGYEQYF
-	TRBV7-3	-	TRBJ2-1	TGTGCCAGCAGCTTAAGGACAGCGCCCTCCTACAATGAGCAGTTCTTC	CASSLRTAPSYNEQFF
-	TRBV7-3	-	TRBJ2-2	TGTGCCAGCAGTTCCCCCGGGCGGGGTTCGAACACCGGGGAGCTGTTTTTT	CASSSPGRGSNTGELFF
-	TRBV7-7	-	TRBJ2-7	TGTGCTAGCAGCCCATCCCCGGGGGACTACGAGCAGTACTTC	CASSPSPGDYEQYF
-	TRBV9	TRBD2	TRBJ2-5	TGTGCCAGCAGCGTAGGGACTAGCGGGGACGTGGAGACCCAGTACTTC	CASSVGTSGDVETQYF